This T cell receptor (beta chain) was observed in a study of shared clonotypes between healthy human individuals. General study points: Sampling included only blood; tissue repertoires likely differ.

Only one count was recorded for this clone. The antigen remains undetermined. Germline V gene lookup returns CDR1 SGHTA and CDR2 FQGNSA. The length of the CDR3 is 16 residues. J lost 4 bases, V lost 5 bases, and 10 bases had no gene match. Clones were read by immunoSEQ multiplex PCR, and TCRdb kept only the in-frame ones, dropping some. The data contain over 850,000 clones, more than 75% of them seen just once; the ten biggest clones take up 0.5% to 0.6%. Sample: memory CD4+ T cells from PBMCs. Subset noted: CD45RA-negative fraction. J is TRBJ2-1 and V is TRBV7-2, with 8 bases fitting TRBD1. The TCR sequence derives from a man between 18 and 35 years old in good health. Some clones in this sample may be carry-over from other donors' samples. The CDR3, as DNA: TGTGCCAGCAGCGCGCGAGACAGGGGTGGATACAATGAGCAGTTCTTC. This gives the protein CASSARDRGGYNEQFF. Drawing the rest from reference TRBV7-2 and TRBJ2-1, the complete variable domain is GAGVSQSPSNKVTEKGKDVELRCDPISGHTALYWYRQSLGQGLEFLIYFQGNSAPDKSGLPSDRFSAERTGGSVSTLTIQRTQQEDSAVYLCASSARDRGGYNEQFFGPGTRLTVL.